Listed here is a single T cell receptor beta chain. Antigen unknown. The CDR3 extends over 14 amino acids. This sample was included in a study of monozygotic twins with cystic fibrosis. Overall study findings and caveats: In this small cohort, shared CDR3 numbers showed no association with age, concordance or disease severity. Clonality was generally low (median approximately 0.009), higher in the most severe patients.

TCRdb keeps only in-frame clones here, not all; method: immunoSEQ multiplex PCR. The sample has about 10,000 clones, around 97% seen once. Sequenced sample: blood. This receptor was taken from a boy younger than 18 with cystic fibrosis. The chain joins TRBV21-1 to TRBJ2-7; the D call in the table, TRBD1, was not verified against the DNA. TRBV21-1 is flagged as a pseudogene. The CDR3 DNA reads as TGTGCCAGCAGCAAAGGTTTGTCTCAAAGGGGGCAGTACTTC. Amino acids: CASSKGLSQRGQYF.